This is a list of T cell receptor beta chains from one sample in a study of blood T cell repertoires in COVID-19. Clones were sequenced by immunoSEQ multiplex PCR, and TCRdb holds only the in-frame ones, with some missing. This sample has about 270,000 clones, with 88% found just once. The sample comprised PBMCs or T cells enriched from blood (not recorded which). The receptors shown here come from a woman in her fifties or sixties who had recovered from COVID-19. CDR3s include the opening cysteine and the closing phenylalanine or tryptophan. Each record gives: J gene, D gene, clone size, V gene, CDR3 DNA, CDR3 protein. A D gene is named only where the DNA matches it firmly. Rows give clone size only sometimes, using once, few, many, or a class for an expanded clone.

J gene: TRBJ2-7
D gene: TRBD2
clone size: NA
V gene: TRBV28
CDR3 DNA: TGTGCCAGCAGTTCGGGAGGCTACGAGCAGTACTTC
CDR3 protein: CASSSGGYEQYF

J gene: TRBJ1-4
D gene: TRBD1
clone size: NA
V gene: TRBV7-2
CDR3 DNA: TGTGCCAGCAGCTTGGGACAGGGTCGGGAAAAACTGTTTTTT
CDR3 protein: CASSLGQGREKLFF

J gene: TRBJ2-3
D gene: TRBD2
clone size: NA
V gene: TRBV5-1
CDR3 DNA: TGCGCCAGCAGCCCCCCGACTAGCATAGACACAGATACGCAGTATTTT
CDR3 protein: CASSPPTSIDTDTQYF

J gene: TRBJ2-4
D gene: TRBD2
clone size: NA
V gene: TRBV19
CDR3 DNA: TGTGCCAGTAGTCGATTAGCGGGATTTGGCAAAAACATTCAGTACTTC
CDR3 protein: CASSRLAGFGKNIQYF

J gene: TRBJ2-7
D gene: NA
clone size: NA
V gene: TRBV6-2/TRBV6-3
CDR3 DNA: TGTGCCAGCAGTAATGGGGACACCGCGGACGAGCAGTACTTC
CDR3 protein: CASSNGDTADEQYF

J gene: TRBJ1-4
D gene: TRBD1
clone size: few
V gene: TRBV2
CDR3 DNA: TGTGCCAGCCAGAACAGGGGGCAAGAAAAACTGTTTTTT
CDR3 protein: CASQNRGQEKLFF

J gene: TRBJ1-6
D gene: NA
clone size: once
V gene: TRBV15
CDR3 DNA: TGTGCCACCAGGCTAACGGATAATTCACCCCTCCACTTT
CDR3 protein: CATRLTDNSPLHF

J gene: TRBJ2-7
D gene: NA
clone size: once
V gene: TRBV19
CDR3 DNA: TGTGCCAGTAGTGACGCCGGGACACCTCCCTACGAGCAGTACTTC
CDR3 protein: CASSDAGTPPYEQYF

J gene: TRBJ2-6
D gene: NA
clone size: NA
V gene: TRBV19
CDR3 DNA: TGTGCCAGTAGTCTCGACCCCAGGGGTCCGGTGACTGGGGCCAACGTCCTGACTTTC
CDR3 protein: CASSLDPRGPVTGANVLTF

J gene: TRBJ1-1
D gene: NA
clone size: NA
V gene: TRBV15
CDR3 DNA: TGTGCCACCAGCAGAGGAGGCGCTCAGGGGAACACTGAAGCTTTCTTT
CDR3 protein: CATSRGGAQGNTEAFF

J gene: TRBJ2-1
D gene: TRBD2
clone size: NA
V gene: TRBV27
CDR3 DNA: TGTGCCAGCAGTACGACCTCGCTAGCGGGAGGAGGGAATGAGCAGTTCTTC
CDR3 protein: CASSTTSLAGGGNEQFF

J gene: TRBJ1-4
D gene: NA
clone size: NA
V gene: TRBV5-1
CDR3 DNA: TGCGCCAGCAGCTTGGGACAGGCCAATGAAAAACTGTTTTTT
CDR3 protein: CASSLGQANEKLFF

J gene: TRBJ2-1
D gene: NA
clone size: NA
V gene: TRBV4-2
CDR3 DNA: TGTGCCAGCAGCCAAGCCACGGGAGTTTGGGGCAATGAGCAGTTCTTC
CDR3 protein: CASSQATGVWGNEQFF

J gene: TRBJ1-3
D gene: TRBD1
clone size: NA
V gene: TRBV19
CDR3 DNA: TGTGCCAGTAGTATACAGGGGGCGCGGGGAAACACCATATATTTT
CDR3 protein: CASSIQGARGNTIYF

J gene: TRBJ2-1
D gene: NA
clone size: NA
V gene: TRBV27
CDR3 DNA: TGTGCCAGCAGTACCGGGTTCAACCTGGGCAATGAGCAGTTCTTC
CDR3 protein: CASSTGFNLGNEQFF

J gene: TRBJ1-5
D gene: NA
clone size: NA
V gene: TRBV7-2
CDR3 DNA: TGTGCCAGCAGCTTACCCTATAGCAATCAGCCCCAGCATTTT
CDR3 protein: CASSLPYSNQPQHF

J gene: TRBJ2-4
D gene: NA
clone size: NA
V gene: TRBV30
CDR3 DNA: TGTGCCTGGAGCACCCACGGGGAGTCCAAAAACATTCAGTACTTC
CDR3 protein: CAWSTHGESKNIQYF

J gene: TRBJ1-1
D gene: NA
clone size: NA
V gene: TRBV6-8
CDR3 DNA: TGTGCCAGCAGTTACCCTTATATTCGACAGGACCTGAACACTGAAGCTTTCTTT
CDR3 protein: CASSYPYIRQDLNTEAFF

J gene: TRBJ1-2
D gene: TRBD1
clone size: NA
V gene: TRBV7-2
CDR3 DNA: TGTGCCAGCAGCTTCGACAGGGGTGGCTATGGCTACACCTTC
CDR3 protein: CASSFDRGGYGYTF

J gene: TRBJ2-7
D gene: TRBD2
clone size: NA
V gene: TRBV27
CDR3 DNA: TGTGCCAGCAGTTACGCGAGGACTAGCAGCTCCTACGAGCAGTACTTC
CDR3 protein: CASSYARTSSSYEQYF

J gene: TRBJ2-2
D gene: NA
clone size: NA
V gene: TRBV19
CDR3 DNA: TGTGCCAGTAGTCTTGGACTTCCTCCTCTCACCGGGGAGCTGTTTTTT
CDR3 protein: CASSLGLPPLTGELFF

J gene: TRBJ1-5
D gene: TRBD1
clone size: NA
V gene: TRBV3-1/TRBV3-2
CDR3 DNA: TGTGCCAGCAGCCAAGTCCGGGACAGAAATCCGAATCAGCCCCAGCATTTT
CDR3 protein: CASSQVRDRNPNQPQHF

J gene: TRBJ2-7
D gene: TRBD1
clone size: NA
V gene: TRBV6-5
CDR3 DNA: TGTGCCAGCAAAAGACAGGGGCGAACCTACGAGCAGTACTTC
CDR3 protein: CASKRQGRTYEQYF

J gene: TRBJ1-5
D gene: TRBD1
clone size: NA
V gene: TRBV19
CDR3 DNA: TGTGCCAGTAGTACAATCGACAGGGGCAGACAGCCCCAGCATTTT
CDR3 protein: CASSTIDRGRQPQHF

J gene: TRBJ1-1
D gene: NA
clone size: NA
V gene: TRBV7-2
CDR3 DNA: TGTGCCAGCAGCCGACAGGACAGCACTGAAGCTTTCTTT
CDR3 protein: CASSRQDSTEAFF

J gene: TRBJ1-5
D gene: NA
clone size: NA
V gene: TRBV27
CDR3 DNA: TGTGCCAGCAGTAAGGGGTCAGGGGTTCAGCCCCAGCATTTT
CDR3 protein: CASSKGSGVQPQHF

J gene: TRBJ2-2
D gene: TRBD1
clone size: once
V gene: TRBV2
CDR3 DNA: TGTGCCAGCAGGGCCGGGACAGGGCTGGGCGGGGAGCTGTTTTTT
CDR3 protein: CASRAGTGLGGELFF

J gene: TRBJ1-1
D gene: NA
clone size: NA
V gene: TRBV5-1
CDR3 DNA: TGCGCCAGCACCCCCCCGGGGGGCAACACTGAAGCTTTCTTT
CDR3 protein: CASTPPGGNTEAFF

J gene: TRBJ1-6
D gene: TRBD1
clone size: NA
V gene: TRBV30
CDR3 DNA: TGTGCCTCGCAGACAGGGAGAAATTCACCCCTCCACTTT
CDR3 protein: CASQTGRNSPLHF

J gene: TRBJ2-3
D gene: NA
clone size: NA
V gene: TRBV11-2
CDR3 DNA: TGTGCCAGCAGCTTGGACCGGGGAGATACGCAGTATTTT
CDR3 protein: CASSLDRGDTQYF

J gene: TRBJ2-1
D gene: TRBD2
clone size: NA
V gene: TRBV5-1
CDR3 DNA: TGCGCCAGCAGCTTGATGACTAGCGGGACGGGAAATGAGCAGTTCTTC
CDR3 protein: CASSLMTSGTGNEQFF

J gene: TRBJ2-1
D gene: NA
clone size: NA
V gene: TRBV20-1
CDR3 DNA: TGCAGTGCAAGTGGAATGCGACAGGGAGGTCGAAATGAGCAGTTCTTC
CDR3 protein: CSASGMRQGGRNEQFF

J gene: TRBJ2-7
D gene: TRBD1
clone size: NA
V gene: TRBV28
CDR3 DNA: TGTGCCAGCAGGCCAGGACAGGTCCCACACGAGCAGTACTTC
CDR3 protein: CASRPGQVPHEQYF

J gene: TRBJ2-3
D gene: NA
clone size: NA
V gene: TRBV7-9
CDR3 DNA: TGTGCCAGCATCCCTATTTCGTCAGATACGCAGTATTTT
CDR3 protein: CASIPISSDTQYF

J gene: TRBJ1-1
D gene: NA
clone size: NA
V gene: TRBV7-9
CDR3 DNA: TGTGCCAGCAGCTCCGACAGGTTCTGGAACACTGAAGCTTTCTTT
CDR3 protein: CASSSDRFWNTEAFF

J gene: TRBJ2-7
D gene: NA
clone size: NA
V gene: TRBV11-2
CDR3 DNA: TGTGCCAGCAGCTTGTCCCGGGATCCGCGCGCTGAGCAGTACTTC
CDR3 protein: CASSLSRDPRAEQYF

J gene: TRBJ2-1
D gene: NA
clone size: NA
V gene: TRBV9
CDR3 DNA: TGTGCCAGCAGCTTACAAGCGGGCTTTTACAATGAGCAGTTCTTC
CDR3 protein: CASSLQAGFYNEQFF

J gene: TRBJ1-2
D gene: NA
clone size: NA
V gene: TRBV5-5
CDR3 DNA: TGTGCCAGCAGCTTGACAGAGAACTATGGCTACACCTTC
CDR3 protein: CASSLTENYGYTF

J gene: TRBJ1-5
D gene: TRBD1
clone size: NA
V gene: TRBV7-2
CDR3 DNA: TGTGCCAGCAGCTTTACAGGGGGGGGGACGCCCCAGCATTTT
CDR3 protein: CASSFTGGGTPQHF

J gene: TRBJ1-2
D gene: NA
clone size: few
V gene: TRBV6-2/TRBV6-3
CDR3 DNA: TGTGCCAGCAGTTATCGGCCAGGAGGGATCTATGGCTACACCTTC
CDR3 protein: CASSYRPGGIYGYTF

J gene: TRBJ2-5
D gene: NA
clone size: NA
V gene: TRBV28
CDR3 DNA: TGTGCCAGCAGTTCCAGGGTTGGGCAAGAGACCCAGTACTTC
CDR3 protein: CASSSRVGQETQYF

J gene: TRBJ1-6
D gene: NA
clone size: NA
V gene: TRBV7-3
CDR3 DNA: TGTGCCAGCAGCTCCCCTGATTCACCCCTCCACTTT
CDR3 protein: CASSSPDSPLHF

J gene: TRBJ1-5
D gene: NA
clone size: NA
V gene: TRBV28
CDR3 DNA: TGTGCCAGCAGTTTACAGGGGCAAGGTCAGCCCCAGCATTTT
CDR3 protein: CASSLQGQGQPQHF

J gene: TRBJ2-1
D gene: NA
clone size: NA
V gene: TRBV24-1
CDR3 DNA: TGTGCCACCAGTGATGACAGAACCTACAATGAGCAGTTCTTC
CDR3 protein: CATSDDRTYNEQFF

J gene: TRBJ1-1
D gene: TRBD1
clone size: NA
V gene: TRBV2
CDR3 DNA: TGTGCCACAAGACAGGGACTGAACACTGAAGCTTTCTTT
CDR3 protein: CATRQGLNTEAFF

J gene: TRBJ1-1
D gene: NA
clone size: NA
V gene: TRBV6-2/TRBV6-3
CDR3 DNA: TGTGCCAGCAGTCCCAGCGGGGGCCGCGCCACTGAAGCTTTCTTT
CDR3 protein: CASSPSGGRATEAFF

J gene: TRBJ2-5
D gene: TRBD1
clone size: NA
V gene: TRBV7-8
CDR3 DNA: TGTGCCAGCAGCTTATACAGGGGGCAATCGGAGACCCAGTACTTC
CDR3 protein: CASSLYRGQSETQYF

J gene: TRBJ2-7
D gene: TRBD1
clone size: NA
V gene: TRBV10-2
CDR3 DNA: TGCGCCAGCAGTGAGACAGGGGGGTCCTACGAGCAGTACTTC
CDR3 protein: CASSETGGSYEQYF

J gene: TRBJ1-1
D gene: NA
clone size: once
V gene: TRBV2
CDR3 DNA: TGTGCCAGCAGTGAGGAACAGCTGAACACTGAAGCTTTCTTT
CDR3 protein: CASSEEQLNTEAFF

J gene: TRBJ2-7
D gene: NA
clone size: NA
V gene: TRBV11-1
CDR3 DNA: TGTGCCAGCAGCTTAGCTAGACACAGCTACGAGCAGTACTTC
CDR3 protein: CASSLARHSYEQYF

J gene: TRBJ2-7
D gene: TRBD1
clone size: NA
V gene: TRBV5-1
CDR3 DNA: TGCGCCAGCAGCTCGACAGGGGCCAAATACGAGCAGTACTTC
CDR3 protein: CASSSTGAKYEQYF

J gene: TRBJ1-3
D gene: NA
clone size: NA
V gene: TRBV11-2
CDR3 DNA: TGTGCCAGCAGCCGGACATATTCTGGAAACACCATATATTTT
CDR3 protein: CASSRTYSGNTIYF

J gene: TRBJ2-2
D gene: NA
clone size: NA
V gene: TRBV5-1
CDR3 DNA: TGCGCCAGCAGCTTGGCCAGCACAGCAAACACCGGGGAGCTGTTTTTT
CDR3 protein: CASSLASTANTGELFF

J gene: TRBJ2-1
D gene: TRBD2
clone size: NA
V gene: TRBV7-2
CDR3 DNA: TGTGCCAGCAGCTACCTAGCGGCCCTTTCCAAGAATGAGCAGTTCTTC
CDR3 protein: CASSYLAALSKNEQFF

J gene: TRBJ2-7
D gene: TRBD2
clone size: NA
V gene: TRBV28
CDR3 DNA: TGTGCCAGCAGTTTATATCTAGCGGGCGGCGAGCAGTACTTC
CDR3 protein: CASSLYLAGGEQYF

J gene: TRBJ2-1
D gene: NA
clone size: NA
V gene: TRBV18
CDR3 DNA: TGTGCCAGCTCACCACTCCAGGAGGGGACCAATGAGCAGTTCTTC
CDR3 protein: CASSPLQEGTNEQFF

J gene: TRBJ2-5
D gene: NA
clone size: NA
V gene: TRBV27
CDR3 DNA: TGTGCCAGCAGTCCCTGGCAGGCCTGCAATTTTAAAGAGACCCAGTACTTC
CDR3 protein: CASSPWQACNFKETQYF

J gene: TRBJ2-7
D gene: NA
clone size: NA
V gene: TRBV6-5
CDR3 DNA: TGTGCCAGCAGTTACTCGCTGTCACGCAGCTCCTACGAGCAGTACTTC
CDR3 protein: CASSYSLSRSSYEQYF

J gene: TRBJ1-1
D gene: TRBD1
clone size: NA
V gene: TRBV6-4
CDR3 DNA: TGTGCCAGCAGTCCCTCCGGGACAGGGTACACTGAAGCTTTCTTT
CDR3 protein: CASSPSGTGYTEAFF